These 25 T cell receptor beta chains originate from one sample sequenced in a study of regulatory T cells in long-lasting Graves disease. Arm-PCR of CDR3 regions and iRepertoire HTBI primers were the basis on which TCR beta libraries were built. MiXCR, run by TCRdb on the multiplex PCR reads, gives a single entry per CDR3 protein. The sample includes 370,000 or so distinct CDR3 sequences, roughly 17% seen only once; the top ten take 20% to 25%. Time point in this sample: newly diagnosed GD, antithyroid drugs for less than 3 months. The TCR library was made from RNA that had been extracted from PBMCs in TRIzol. These data were also reused for a study on T cells in Graves' hyperthyroidism and ophthalmopathy.

Sequenced material: peripheral blood mononuclear cells (PBMCs), taken at new diagnosis, from a patient treated with antithyroid drugs. These receptors were obtained from a woman in her late teens or twenties with Graves disease.

This clonotype was counted ten times or more. This chain connects TRBV5-5 to TRBJ2-5, with a tentative D call TRBD1 (6 bases). This CDR3 region has 17 residues. Germline CDR1 reads SGHKS; CDR2 reads YYEKEE (reference sequence). V was trimmed by 0 bases and J by 1 base, leaving 16 bases between them. The CDR3, as DNA: TGTGCCAGCAGCTTGGTTGGTAGTGCAGGGGCCCAAGAGACCCAGTACTTC. It encodes CASSLVGSAGAQETQYF. Full variable domain (remainder filled in from reference TRBV5-5 and TRBJ2-5): DAGVTQSPTHLIKTRGQQVTLRCSPISGHKSVSWYQQVLGQGPQFIFQYYEKEERGRGNFPDRFSARQFPNYSSELNVNALLLGDSALYLCASSLVGSAGAQETQYFGPGTRLLVL.

A few counts support this clonotype. The chain combines TRBV12-5 with TRBJ1-2; no firm D call. This CDR3 is 12 amino acids long. With 6 bases removed from V and 0 bases from J, the gap between germline ends came to 5 bases. The germline V gene has CDR1 LGHNT and CDR2 FRNRAP. CDR3 in DNA: TGTGCTAGTGGCCGAACTAACTATGGCTACACCTTC. Translation gives CASGRTNYGYTF.

The CDR3 reads CASAQGQRNEQYF. Written as DNA, the CDR3 is TGTGCCAGTGCACAGGGGCAAAGGAACGAGCAGTACTTC. The J gene is TRBJ2-7, the V gene TRBV9, with 7 bases lining up with TRBD1. J was trimmed by 5 bases and V by 8 bases; bases with no gene match: 10. The CDR3 covers 13 residues. Germline CDR1 reads SGDLS; CDR2 reads YYNGEE.

This clonotype was seen at least ten times. V gene TRBV12-3 or TRBV12-4 combines with J gene TRBJ2-3; 9 bases agree with TRBD2. Trimming removed 1 base from V and 4 bases from J; junction bases left unmatched: 6. The CDR3 covers 16 residues. CDR3 in amino acids: CASSLEIAGVADTQYF. In DNA, the CDR3 is TGTGCCAGCAGTTTAGAGATAGCGGGAGTGGCAGATACGCAGTATTTT.

This clonotype came up a few times. V usage is TRBV20-1 and J usage is TRBJ1-3; D unclear. Germline loops: CDR1 DFQATT, CDR2 SNEGSKA (reference sequence). The CDR3 is made up of 13 amino acids. With 3 bases removed from V and 2 bases from J, the gap between germline ends came to 8 bases. The CDR3 nucleotides are TGCAGTGCTAGTCCTGGGACTGGAAACACCATATATTTT. Its translation is CSASPGTGNTIYF.

This clonotype was recorded at least ten times. The chain is built from TRBV28 and TRBJ1-5, with TRBD1 matching over 8 bases. Germline trimming cut 1 base from V and 2 bases from J; bases unmatched to any gene: 4. The germline V gene encodes CDR1 MDHEN and CDR2 SYDVKM. This CDR3 is built from 16 residues. The CDR3 region has the DNA TGTGCCAGCAGTTTATCCAGGGGGCTTCGCAATCAGCCCCAGCATTTT. It translates to CASSLSRGLRNQPQHF.

This clonotype appeared many times. CDR3 sequence reads: CASSLELAGGHNEQFF. In DNA form, the CDR3 reads TGCGCCAGCAGCTTGGAGCTAGCGGGAGGGCACAATGAGCAGTTCTTC. V is TRBV5-1 and J is TRBJ2-1; 12 positions agree with TRBD2. CDR1 is SGHRS and CDR2 is YFSETQ in the germline V gene. The V gene end was trimmed by 0 bases and the J gene end by 5 bases; junction bases not matched to a gene: 3. The CDR3 spans 16 residues.

This chain uses TRBV9 with TRBJ1-3; D not resolved. The CDR3 runs to 12 residues. Trimming took off 3 bases at V and 2 bases at J, with 3 bases between the two ends. The germline V gene has CDR1 SGDLS and CDR2 YYNGEE. The CDR3 sequence: CASSATGNTIYF. CDR3 DNA: TGTGCCAGCAGCGCGACTGGAAACACCATATATTTT.

This clonotype appeared a few times. The chain uses TRBV3-1 and TRBJ2-7, with D perhaps TRBD1 (6 bases). Germline V gives CDR1 LGHDT, CDR2 YNNKEL (reference sequence). The CDR3 is made up of 14 amino acids. V lost 4 bases, J lost 2 bases, and 12 bases lay in between. The CDR3 coding sequence is TGTGCCAGCAGCCTAAAGGGGGTAGCCTACGAGCAGTACTTC. It translates to CASSLKGVAYEQYF.

This clonotype was seen repeatedly, ten times or more. The chain employs TRBV27 and TRBJ2-1; 8 nucleotides agree with TRBD2. The trim removed 8 bases at V and 10 bases at J, leaving 4 bases unmatched. CDR3 length: 11 residues. Per germline, CDR1 MNHEY and CDR2 SMNVEV (reference sequence). DNA for the CDR3: TGTGCCAGCTCCCGGGGGGGGGAGCAGTTCTTC. This translates into CASSRGGEQFF.

In nucleotides, the CDR3 is TGTGCCAGCAGCGCCCGGGGGGGCGTCACCGGGGAGCTGTTTTTT. Translating it yields CASSARGGVTGELFF. The chain uses TRBV9 and TRBJ2-2; 8 bases match TRBD2. Germline CDR1 and CDR2: SGDLS and YYNGEE. After removal of 3 bases from V and 4 bases from J, the junction contained 5 bases not matched to a gene. CDR3 length: 15 amino acids.

This clonotype appeared many times. The gene calls are TRBV30 and TRBJ1-1, with TRBD1 as a possible D gene (5 bases). Germline V gene lookup returns CDR1 GTSNPN and CDR2 SVGIG (reference sequence). The CDR3 is 10 residues long. V was pared by 5 bases and J by 9 bases, with 10 bases between. CDR3 sequence: CAWVQVKAFF. For the CDR3, the DNA is TGTGCCTGGGTACAGGTGAAAGCTTTCTTT.

This clonotype has a count of ten or more. The chain uses TRBV28 and TRBJ1-5; D is unclear. The germline CDR1 and CDR2 sequences are MDHEN and SYDVKM. Trimming took 7 bases from V and 4 from J, leaving 8 bases between them. CDR3 size: 12 residues. CDR3 loop: CASKSGNQPQHF. CDR3 bases: TGTGCCAGCAAGAGCGGGAATCAGCCCCAGCATTTT.

This clonotype was seen many times. The junction does not match germline at one end; this may be a read error. The CDR3 is CASSLVGLVENTGELFF. CDR3 DNA: TGCGCCAGCAGTTTGGTCGGACTAGTAGAGAACACCGGGGAGCTGTTTTTT. The chain employs TRBV5-1 and TRBJ2-2; 7 bases are shared with TRBD2. The germline V gene has CDR1 SGHRS and CDR2 YFSETQ. The length of the CDR3 is 17 residues.

This clonotype has ten or more counts. As DNA, the CDR3 is TGTGCCAGCAGCTTAGGGGCAGGGGAGACGGACCTAGCCAAAAACATTCAGTACTTC. This gives the protein CASSLGAGETDLAKNIQYF. V is TRBV11-3 and J is TRBJ2-4; tentatively, D is TRBD1 (6 bases). Trimming left V 1 base short and J 0 bases short, with 19 bases between. CDR1 SGHNT and CDR2 YENEEA come from the germline V gene. This CDR3 comprises 19 residues.

Ten or more counts support this clonotype. J is TRBJ2-7 and V is TRBV28; 10 bases map to TRBD2. Germline lookup yields CDR1 MDHEN and CDR2 SYDVKM. The length of the CDR3 is 15 residues. V lost 5 bases to trimming and J lost 4 bases; unmatched junction nucleotides: 8. The CDR3 is CASSQSSGRRYEQYF. In DNA form, the CDR3 reads TGTGCCAGCAGTCAGTCTAGCGGGAGAAGGTACGAGCAGTACTTC.

The chain uses TRBV6-1 and TRBJ2-7; 10 bases agree with TRBD1. The CDR3 sequence is 15 residues long. Germline V gene lookup returns CDR1 MNHNS and CDR2 SASEGT. The ends lost 6 bases at V and 4 bases at J; junction bases unmatched: 9. The CDR3 nucleotides are TGTGCCAGCAGCTTACAGGGACAGGGGCAATACGAGCAGTACTTC. Amino acids: CASSLQGQGQYEQYF.

Comments on this clonotype: A much larger clonotype is one base distant, so this may be a read error. The chain has TRBV12-3 or TRBV12-4 and TRBJ2-5, with 8 bases fitting TRBD1. This CDR3 has 14 residues. Trimming at V came to 7 bases and at J to 7 bases, leaving 11 bases not matched to a gene. CDR3 coding DNA: TGTGCCAGCACCCCCGGACAGGGTGAAGGGACCCAGTACTTC. It yields the protein CASTPGQGEGTQYF.

Ten or more counts support this clonotype. V and J are TRBV12-3 or TRBV12-4 and TRBJ2-6; tentatively, D is TRBD1 or TRBD2 (5 bases each). With 3 bases removed from V and 0 bases from J, the gap between germline ends came to 21 bases. The CDR3 spans 20 residues. The CDR3 coding sequence is TGTGCCAGCAGTTTTGCCGGGACCTCGACTGCGAGCTCTGGGGCCAACGTCCTGACTTTC. Encoded protein: CASSFAGTSTASSGANVLTF.

Many counts were recorded for this clonotype. The rearrangement joins TRBV6-1 to TRBJ2-1, with 10 positions matching TRBD2. V lost 5 bases and J lost 6; bases outside the gene matches: 4. The CDR3 loop spans 14 amino acids. The germline CDR1 and CDR2 sequences are MNHNS and SASEGT. CDR3: CASSLAGAFNEQFF. The DNA of the CDR3 is TGTGCCAGCAGTCTAGCGGGGGCCTTCAATGAGCAGTTCTTC.

This clonotype was counted between two and nine times. The V call is TRBV20-1, the J call TRBJ1-6; TRBD1 aligns across 7 bases. Trimming cost V 6 bases and J 8 bases; bases outside gene matches: 13. Germline V gives CDR1 DFQATT, CDR2 SNEGSKA (reference sequence). The CDR3 length is 15 residues. In DNA form, the CDR3 reads TGCAGTGCAGGGGACAGCCGGCTAGTGGATTCACCCCTCCACTTT. It yields the protein CSAGDSRLVDSPLHF.

This clonotype was seen at least ten times. The rearrangement links TRBV12-3 or TRBV12-4 to TRBJ2-5, with D possibly being TRBD1 (5 bases). This CDR3 comprises 14 residues. V was clipped by 5 bases and J by 9 bases, with 19 bases between them. In DNA form, the CDR3 reads TGTGCCAGCAGTCCCCGGACCCGCGAAGGGGCCCAGTACTTC. Its translation is CASSPRTREGAQYF.

With regard to this clonotype: A read error may be the cause here, since a much bigger clone is one base away. The chain recombines TRBV27 with TRBJ2-1; a weak D match, TRBD2 (5 bases). V was cut by 5 bases and J by 9 bases, with 17 bases left in between. Germline V lookup: CDR1 MNHEY, CDR2 SMNVEV (reference sequence). CDR3 size: 14 residues. CDR3 nucleotide sequence: TGTGCCAGCAGTGAGACTATCGGGGTTGGTGAGCAGTTCTTC. It specifies CASSETIGVGEQFF.

This clonotype was observed many times. This chain's CDR3 is CASSFSPSEQYF. As DNA, the CDR3 is TGTGCCAGCAGCTTTTCCCCCTCCGAGCAGTACTTC. The chain joins TRBV7-9 to TRBJ2-7, with unresolved D. V was shortened by 3 bases and J by 6 bases, with 9 bases between the two germline ends. Germline assignment: CDR1 SEHNR and CDR2 FQNEAQ (reference sequence). The CDR3 length is 12 residues.

This clonotype occurred a few times. V is TRBV5-1 and J is TRBJ2-5; weak D call: TRBD2 (6 bases). The CDR3 runs to 13 residues. Germline V gene sequence: CDR1 SGHRS, CDR2 YFSETQ. Trimming removed 4 bases from V and 2 bases from J, with 9 bases in between. CDR3 region: CASSAGGQETQYF. The CDR3 coding sequence is TGCGCCAGCAGCGCAGGAGGGCAAGAGACCCAGTACTTC. Full variable domain (outside the CDR3, taken from reference TRBV5-1 and TRBJ2-5): KAGVTQTPRYLIKTRGQQVTLSCSPISGHRSVSWYQQTPGQGLQFLFEYFSETQRNKGNFPGRFSGRQFSNSRSEMNVSTLELGDSALYLCASSAGGQETQYFGPGTRLLVL.